This is a list of T cell receptor beta chains from one sample in a study of cytomegalovirus exposure and HLA in healthy donors. Repertoires were generated with immunoSEQ multiplex PCR, while TCRdb's copy carries only in-frame clones and drops some. The data contain approximately 240,000 clones, around nine tenths of them singletons. Sequencing input: PBMCs. Receptor source: a woman aged 18-35 years in good health and CMV-seronegative. Each CDR3 is given with its conserved first and last residue. A D gene is named only where the DNA matches it firmly. Expanded clones are given a class, and other clones once, few, many or no size at all.

>16|-|TRBV11-2|-|TRBJ1-3
TGTGCCAGCAGCTTATTCTCAGGCTCTATAGGAAACACCATATATTTT
CASSLFSGSIGNTIYF
>13|TRBD2|TRBV29-1|-|TRBJ2-7
TGCAGCGTTGATGCGGGAGCATCCTACGAGCAGTACTTC
CSVDAGASYEQYF
>15|TRBD1|TRBV7-8|once|TRBJ1-1
TGTGCCAGCAGCTCCAGGGGGCGGGCGAACACTGAAGCTTTCTTT
CASSSRGRANTEAFF
>14|-|TRBV5-6|-|TRBJ1-5
TGTGCCAGCAGCTTGGGGGCAGGCAATCAGCCCCAGCATTTT
CASSLGAGNQPQHF
>14|TRBD1|TRBV2|-|TRBJ2-1
TGTGCCAGCACTGTGGACAGGGGGGGGGATGAGCAGTTCTTC
CASTVDRGGDEQFF
>16|TRBD2|TRBV5-1|-|TRBJ2-5
TGCGCCAGCAGCGCCTCCCCCACTAGCGCCCAAGAGACCCAGTACTTC
CASSASPTSAQETQYF
>15|-|TRBV27|-|TRBJ2-2
TGTGCCAGCAGTTTGCACAGATCGAACACCGGGGAGCTGTTTTTT
CASSLHRSNTGELFF
>12|TRBD2|TRBV5-4|-|TRBJ2-1
TGTGCCGGATCTAGCGGAGCGAATGAGCAGTTCTTC
CAGSSGANEQFF
>14|-|TRBV2|-|TRBJ1-2
TGTGCCAGCACCACGTACGAGGGAGGAAGTGGCTACACCTTC
CASTTYEGGSGYTF
>14|TRBD2|TRBV2|-|TRBJ2-3
TGTGCCAGCAGTGATGCGCGGGGGGGAGATACGCAGTATTTT
CASSDARGGDTQYF
>14|-|TRBV23-1|-|TRBJ2-7
TGCGCCAGCAGTCAATGTTGCTACTCCTACGAGCAGTACTTC
CASSQCCYSYEQYF
>17|-|TRBV30|few|TRBJ1-2
TGTGCCTGGAGTGTATACCGTTCAGGGGCGCTTCACTATGGCTACACCTTC
CAWSVYRSGALHYGYTF
>14|TRBD2|TRBV15|-|TRBJ2-7
TGTGCCACCAGCAGACGGACTAGCGGGAGTAGGCAGTACTTC
CATSRRTSGSRQYF
>14|-|TRBV2|-|TRBJ2-5
TGTGCCAGCAGTGCCGTACAGGGCCAAGAGACCCAGTACTTC
CASSAVQGQETQYF
>16|TRBD1|TRBV29-1|-|TRBJ1-1
TGCAGCGCTACAGTGACCCCCGACAGGGACTACACTGAAGCTTTCTTT
CSATVTPDRDYTEAFF
>13|-|TRBV30|-|TRBJ2-7
TGTGCCTGGAGTGTTGGCGGGGTCTACGAGCAGTACTTC
CAWSVGGVYEQYF
>14|TRBD1|TRBV27|-|TRBJ2-7
TGTGCCAGCAGTTGGACAGGGGACGCCTACGAGCAGTACTTC
CASSWTGDAYEQYF
>16|-|TRBV6-4|-|TRBJ2-2
TGTGCCAGCAGTACACTACCGGGACAGAACACCGGGGAGCTGTTTTTT
CASSTLPGQNTGELFF
>11|TRBD2|TRBV6-5|-|TRBJ2-7
TGTGGAACCGGGACTACCTACGAGCAGTACTTC
CGTGTTYEQYF
>14|TRBD1|TRBV28|-|TRBJ2-5
TGTGCCAGCAACCCGACAGGGGGCGAAGAGACCCAGTACTTC
CASNPTGGEETQYF
>14|-|TRBV11-2|-|TRBJ2-1
TGTGCCAGCAGCTTGAGGCAGAACTACAATGAGCAGTTCTTC
CASSLRQNYNEQFF
>14|-|TRBV5-1|-|TRBJ2-3
TGCGCCAGCAGCTTGACCCTAAGCACAGATACGCAGTATTTT
CASSLTLSTDTQYF
>15|TRBD2|TRBV27|-|TRBJ2-7
TGTGCCAGCAGTCACCCTAGCGGGAGGTTTTACGAGCAGTACTTC
CASSHPSGRFYEQYF
>12|TRBD1|TRBV11-2|-|TRBJ1-2
TGTGCCAGCAGCCTAACAGGGGAAGGCTACACCTTC
CASSLTGEGYTF
>13|TRBD1|TRBV7-9|-|TRBJ1-2
TGTGCCAGCAGCTTCGGACAGGACTATGGCTACACCTTC
CASSFGQDYGYTF
>14|-|TRBV12-5|-|TRBJ2-7
TGTGCTAGTGGCCTGGACTCCTTAGACTACGAGCAGTACTTC
CASGLDSLDYEQYF
>16|TRBD1|TRBV18|-|TRBJ1-6
TGTGCCAGCTCGCCCACAGGGGGAAAGAGTAATTCACCCCTCCACTTT
CASSPTGGKSNSPLHF
>11|-|TRBV28|once|TRBJ2-1
TGTGCCAGTGGGGCGGGGAATGAGCAGTTCTTC
CASGAGNEQFF
>14|TRBD1|TRBV2|few|TRBJ2-4
TGTGCCAGCAGCGGGACAGGGGATGTCGGCATTCAGTACTTC
CASSGTGDVGIQYF